The rows below give T cell receptor beta chains drawn from one sample of a study of T cells in pancreatic ductal adenocarcinoma. TCRdb's table, derived via immunoSEQ multiplex PCR, lists solely in-frame clones and lacks some. This sample yields roughly 100,000 clones, of which 90% to 95% are seen a single time; roughly 3.1% belongs to the top ten. The sequenced material came from PBMCs. Source of these receptors: a human donor with pancreatic ductal adenocarcinoma. Both conserved end residues are part of each CDR3. The order of the fields is clone size, V gene, J gene, D gene, CDR3 DNA, CDR3 protein. The D gene is left open where the match is weak. Clone size, where shown, is once, few, many, or a class for clones that have expanded.

.,TRBV19,TRBJ2-3,TRBD2,TGTGCCAGTAGTATAAACTGGGGGGGACGAGATACGCAGTATTTT,CASSINWGGRDTQYF
.,TRBV28,TRBJ1-4,.,TGTGCCAGCGGTGGACAGCTGGTAGGTGAAAAACTGTTTTTT,CASGGQLVGEKLFF
.,TRBV5-1,TRBJ2-5,.,TGCGCCAGCAGCTTCACAGAACAAGAGACCCAGTACTTC,CASSFTEQETQYF
.,TRBV28,TRBJ1-2,TRBD1,TGTGCCACCGAGCAGGGGGCAAACTATGGCTACACCTTC,CATEQGANYGYTF
once,TRBV5-1,TRBJ2-1,TRBD2,TGCGCCAGCGTTCGAGGGGCGGGAGCGAACAATGAGCAGTTCTTC,CASVRGAGANNEQFF
.,TRBV29-1,TRBJ2-7,TRBD2,TGCAGCGTGGCCGGACTAGCGGGAGTGTACGAGCAGTACTTC,CSVAGLAGVYEQYF
.,TRBV21-1,TRBJ2-1,.,TGTGCCAGCAGCTGCCAAGACAGGGCCGGCAATGAGCAGTTCTTC,CASSCQDRAGNEQFF
.,TRBV11-2,TRBJ2-5,.,TGTGCCAGCGGTGGCGGGACCCAAGAGACCCAGTACTTC,CASGGGTQETQYF
.,TRBV19,TRBJ1-5,.,TGTGCCAGTCAAGGCAGCTTGGGAGGTTTAAATCAGCCCCAGCATTTT,CASQGSLGGLNQPQHF
.,TRBV18,TRBJ2-7,TRBD2,TGTGCCAGCTCCGGGGGACTAGCGGCCTCCTACGAGCAGTACTTC,CASSGGLAASYEQYF
once,TRBV7-6,TRBJ2-5,.,TGTGCCAGCAGCCTCGGAGGGGCGGGGGCGGAGGAGACCCAGTACTTC,CASSLGGAGAEETQYF
once,TRBV30,TRBJ2-3,TRBD2,TGTGCCTGGACGATTGCGGGAGGCCTGAATACGCAGTATTTT,CAWTIAGGLNTQYF
once,TRBV7-3,TRBJ2-2,TRBD1,TGTGCCAGCAGCTATTACTCCGGGACAGGCACCGGGGAGCTGTTTTTT,CASSYYSGTGTGELFF
.,TRBV30,TRBJ1-5,.,TGTGCCTGGAGTGTACAAGGGGTAAAGCAGCCCCAGCATTTT,CAWSVQGVKQPQHF
.,TRBV19,TRBJ1-1,.,TGTGCCACCCAGATACTTCATGGAGAGGGCACTGAAGCTTTCTTT,CATQILHGEGTEAFF
.,TRBV2,TRBJ2-7,.,TGTGCCAGCGAGACCCGAGAGGAGACCCCCTACGAGCAGTACTTC,CASETREETPYEQYF
.,TRBV4-2,TRBJ2-2,TRBD2,TGTGCCAGCAGCCCTTGGACTAGCGGGGGCACCGGGGAGCTGTTTTTT,CASSPWTSGGTGELFF
.,TRBV7-2,TRBJ1-5,TRBD1,TGTGCCAGCAGCTGGGGACAGGGACTTCAGCCCCAGCATTTT,CASSWGQGLQPQHF
.,TRBV28,TRBJ2-7,TRBD1,TGTGCCAGCAGTCCCGGACAGGGTGACATCTACGAGCAGTACTTC,CASSPGQGDIYEQYF
.,TRBV18,TRBJ1-5,.,TGTGCCAGCTCACCCCAAGGGACAACCGGAAACAATCAGCCCCAGCATTTT,CASSPQGTTGNNQPQHF
.,TRBV5-1,TRBJ1-4,.,TGCGCCAGCAGCTCGAATCCAGGGGCAACTAATGAAAAACTGTTTTTT,CASSSNPGATNEKLFF
.,TRBV7-6,TRBJ2-3,TRBD2,TGTGCCAGCAGCTTATTCGGGGCGGGAGTTCGAGCAGATACGCAGTATTTT,CASSLFGAGVRADTQYF
.,TRBV28,TRBJ1-1,.,TGTGCCATTACAACGAACACTGAAGCTTTCTTT,CAITTNTEAFF
.,TRBV19,TRBJ2-3,.,TGTGCCAGTAGTATTCTTTCAACAGGGACAGATACGCAGTATTTT,CASSILSTGTDTQYF
.,TRBV7-9,TRBJ1-1,.,TGTGCCAGCAGCCCAGGGGAGGGCACTGAAGCTTTCTTT,CASSPGEGTEAFF
.,TRBV19,TRBJ1-5,.,TGTGCCAGTAGTGCCCAGGGGCAGCCCCAGCATTTT,CASSAQGQPQHF
.,TRBV7-9,TRBJ2-7,.,TGTGCCAGCAGCTTCTTCGACTCTCCCTCCGAGCAGTACTTC,CASSFFDSPSEQYF
.,TRBV6-1,TRBJ1-1,.,TGTGCCAGCAGACGAGATTTTTCCGCGAACACTGAAGCTTTCTTT,CASRRDFSANTEAFF
.,TRBV18,TRBJ2-2,.,TGTGCCAGCTCACCTAGCTCCCGCGGGGACACCGGGGAGCTGTTTTTT,CASSPSSRGDTGELFF
.,TRBV6-6,TRBJ2-7,TRBD1,TGTGCCAGCAGTCGACAGGGGGGCCCATACGAGCAGTACTTC,CASSRQGGPYEQYF
.,TRBV9,TRBJ2-3,.,TGTGCCAGCAGCCCGGAGGGGGATACGCAGTATTTT,CASSPEGDTQYF
.,TRBV4-2,TRBJ2-6,.,TGTGCCAGCAGCCGTCTAGGTTCTGGGGCCAACGTCCTGACTTTC,CASSRLGSGANVLTF
.,TRBV7-6,TRBJ1-4,.,TGTGCCAGCGCCCTAGGGGGAATATCGGGCGAAAAACTGTTTTTT,CASALGGISGEKLFF
once,TRBV6-5,TRBJ2-1,.,TGTGCCAGCAGTTATAAGACCAGGGGCCATGAGCAGTTCTTC,CASSYKTRGHEQFF
.,TRBV2,TRBJ1-2,TRBD1,TGTGCCAGCGGACAGGGCAGCTATGGCTACACCTTC,CASGQGSYGYTF
.,TRBV2,TRBJ2-5,TRBD1,TGTGCCAGCAGATGGACAGGGCAGGAGACCCAGTACTTC,CASRWTGQETQYF
.,TRBV7-9,TRBJ2-2,.,TGTGCCAGCAGCTTACCAGGGGCGTCTACACCCGGGGAGCTGTTTTTT,CASSLPGASTPGELFF
.,TRBV2,TRBJ1-1,.,TGTGCCAGCAGAGTACTTCTATTGGCTGAAGCTTTCTTT,CASRVLLLAEAFF
.,TRBV5-6,TRBJ2-3,.,TGTGCCAGCTACCCACCGGGGGCAGATACGCAGTATTTT,CASYPPGADTQYF
.,TRBV7-9,TRBJ1-5,.,TGTGCCAGCAGGCGGGACAGCAATCAGCCCCAGCATTTT,CASRRDSNQPQHF
once,TRBV11-3,TRBJ2-7,.,TGTGCCAGCAGCTTAGGACAGTCCTACGAGCAGTACTTC,CASSLGQSYEQYF
.,TRBV29-1,TRBJ1-4,.,TGCAGCTTGAATCGGACAGCAAATGAAAAACTGTTTTTT,CSLNRTANEKLFF
.,TRBV14,TRBJ2-7,TRBD2,TGTGCCAGCAGCCAAGCGGCTAGCGGGCCCTACGAGCAGTACTTC,CASSQAASGPYEQYF
.,TRBV4-2,TRBJ2-7,TRBD1,TGTGCCAGCAGCCTGTCCTGGGACAGGCTTACCTACGAGCAGTACTTC,CASSLSWDRLTYEQYF
.,TRBV7-2,TRBJ2-3,.,TGTGCCAGCGGGGGGGCAGGAATGAGCACAGATACGCAGTATTTT,CASGGAGMSTDTQYF
.,TRBV19,TRBJ1-5,.,TGTGCCAGTAGTAGACAGGTTGATCAGCCCCAGCATTTT,CASSRQVDQPQHF
.,TRBV28,TRBJ2-7,TRBD2,TGTGCCAGCAGTTTACAGGGGACTAGGCACTTC,CASSLQGTRHF
.,TRBV5-6,TRBJ2-3,.,TGTGCCAGCAAACTATCTAGCACAGATACGCAGTATTTT,CASKLSSTDTQYF
.,TRBV9,TRBJ1-3,.,TGTGCCAGCAGCGTAGAACACCTCTCTGGAAACACCATATATTTT,CASSVEHLSGNTIYF
.,TRBV4-3,TRBJ1-1,.,TGCGCCAGCAGCCAAGCCGTGGACACGAACACTGAAGCTTTCTTT,CASSQAVDTNTEAFF